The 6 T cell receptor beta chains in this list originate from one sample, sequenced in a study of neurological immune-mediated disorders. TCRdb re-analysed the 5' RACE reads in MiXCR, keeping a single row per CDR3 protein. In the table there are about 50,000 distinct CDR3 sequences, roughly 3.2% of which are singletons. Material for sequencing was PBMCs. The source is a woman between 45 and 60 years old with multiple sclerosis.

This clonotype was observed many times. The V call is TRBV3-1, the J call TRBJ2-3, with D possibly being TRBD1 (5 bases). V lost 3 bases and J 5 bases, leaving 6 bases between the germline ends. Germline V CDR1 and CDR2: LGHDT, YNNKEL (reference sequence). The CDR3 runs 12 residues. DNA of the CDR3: TGTGCCAGCAGCCAGCAGGGAGATACGCAGTATTTT. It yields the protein CASSQQGDTQYF.

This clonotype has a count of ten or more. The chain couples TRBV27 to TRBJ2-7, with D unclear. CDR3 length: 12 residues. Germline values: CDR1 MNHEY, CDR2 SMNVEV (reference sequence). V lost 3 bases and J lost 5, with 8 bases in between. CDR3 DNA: TGTGCCAGCAGTTTCATGTTGGACGAGCAGTACTTC. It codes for CASSFMLDEQYF.

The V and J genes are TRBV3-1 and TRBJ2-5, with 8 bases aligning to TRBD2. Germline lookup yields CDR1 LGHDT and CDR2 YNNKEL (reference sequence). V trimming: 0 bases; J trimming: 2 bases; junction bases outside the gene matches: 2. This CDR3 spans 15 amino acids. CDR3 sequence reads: CASSQEGGGQETQYF. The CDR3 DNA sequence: TGTGCCAGCAGCCAAGAGGGCGGGGGGCAAGAGACCCAGTACTTC.

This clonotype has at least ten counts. CDR3 nucleotides: TGCGCCAGCAGCTTGGATGGCGGGTTACGAGAGACCCAGTACTTC. Translating it yields CASSLDGGLRETQYF. The chain combines TRBV5-1 with TRBJ2-5, with TRBD2 as a possible D gene (5 bases). Germline V lookup: CDR1 SGHRS, CDR2 YFSETQ. The germline V and J ends were trimmed by 0 bases and 4 bases, with 13 bases remaining between them. This CDR3 region has 15 residues.

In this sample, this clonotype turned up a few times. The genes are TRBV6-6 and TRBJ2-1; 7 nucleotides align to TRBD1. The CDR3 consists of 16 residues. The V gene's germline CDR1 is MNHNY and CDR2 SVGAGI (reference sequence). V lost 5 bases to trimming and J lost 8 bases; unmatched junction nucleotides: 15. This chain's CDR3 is CASSKPGGPSSDEQFF. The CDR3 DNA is TGTGCCAGCAGTAAGCCAGGGGGTCCCTCCTCCGATGAGCAGTTCTTC.

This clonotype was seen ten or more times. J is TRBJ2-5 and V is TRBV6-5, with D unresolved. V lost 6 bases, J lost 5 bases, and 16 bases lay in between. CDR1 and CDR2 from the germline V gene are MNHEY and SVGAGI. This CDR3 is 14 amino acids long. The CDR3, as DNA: TGTGCCAGCAGCCCCCAGATCGCGCAGGAGACCCAGTACTTC. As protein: CASSPQIAQETQYF.